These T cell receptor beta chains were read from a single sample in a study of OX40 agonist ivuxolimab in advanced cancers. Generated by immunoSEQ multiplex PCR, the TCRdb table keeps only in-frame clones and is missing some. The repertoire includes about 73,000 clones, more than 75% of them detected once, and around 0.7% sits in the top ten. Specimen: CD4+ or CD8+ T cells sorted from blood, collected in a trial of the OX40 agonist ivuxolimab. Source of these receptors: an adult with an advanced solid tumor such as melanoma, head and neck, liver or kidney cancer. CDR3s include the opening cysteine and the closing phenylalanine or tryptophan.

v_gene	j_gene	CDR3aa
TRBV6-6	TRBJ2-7	CASSRQSYEQYF
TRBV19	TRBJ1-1	CASSTDTRGHTEAFF
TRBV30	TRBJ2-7	CAWSVQGYEQYF
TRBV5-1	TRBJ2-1	CASRGDINEQFF
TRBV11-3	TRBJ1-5	CASSRQLSNQPQHF
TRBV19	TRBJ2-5	CASSIVGVGETQYF
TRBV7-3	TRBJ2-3	CASSRGHTSGNLPSSTDTQYF
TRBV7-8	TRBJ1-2	CASQPAGGKTSYGYTF
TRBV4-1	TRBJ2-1	CASSQEPGRGEQFF
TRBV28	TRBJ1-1	CASSSQATFF
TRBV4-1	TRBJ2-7	CASSQAGTLISYEQYF
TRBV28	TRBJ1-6	CASFPGGSNSPLHF